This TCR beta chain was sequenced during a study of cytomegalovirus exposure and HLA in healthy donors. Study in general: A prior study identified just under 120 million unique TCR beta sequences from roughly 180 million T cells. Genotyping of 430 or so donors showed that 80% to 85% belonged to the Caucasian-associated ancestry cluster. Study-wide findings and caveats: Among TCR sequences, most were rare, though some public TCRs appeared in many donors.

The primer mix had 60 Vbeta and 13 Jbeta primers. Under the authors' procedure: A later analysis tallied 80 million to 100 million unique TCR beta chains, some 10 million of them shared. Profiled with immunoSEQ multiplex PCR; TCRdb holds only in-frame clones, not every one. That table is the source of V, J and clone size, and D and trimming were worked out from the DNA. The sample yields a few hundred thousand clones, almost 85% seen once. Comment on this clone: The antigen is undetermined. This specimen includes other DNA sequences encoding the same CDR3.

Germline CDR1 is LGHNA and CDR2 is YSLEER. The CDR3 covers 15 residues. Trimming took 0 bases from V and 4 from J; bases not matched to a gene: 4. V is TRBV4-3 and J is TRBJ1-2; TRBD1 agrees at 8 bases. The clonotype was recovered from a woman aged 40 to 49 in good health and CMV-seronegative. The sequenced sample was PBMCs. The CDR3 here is CASSQDRQGSYGYTF. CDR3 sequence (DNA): TGCGCCAGCAGCCAAGATCGACAGGGGAGCTATGGCTACACCTTC.